This TCR beta chain was profiled in a study of T cells in Graves' hyperthyroidism and ophthalmopathy (dated by TCRdb to the late 2010s). Regarding the research as a whole: Peripheral blood samples were taken at the time of initial diagnosis, prior to any treatment. To identify TCR V-J signatures that set the groups apart, the researchers used a discovery cohort of more than 95 patients, made up of roughly 45 with Graves' ophthalmopathy and 57 with stable Graves' hyperthyroidism. Prospective prediction of ophthalmopathy was tested in an independent validation cohort consisting of some 20 hyperthyroidism patients and about 17 patients who later progressed to ophthalmopathy. For training and testing, the 100 or so patients in the discovery cohort were randomly divided in a 7:3 ratio. Thyroid tissue and blood T-cell repertoires from more than 5 Graves' hyperthyroidism patients were also compared in the study. Following sampling, methimazole starting at 30 mg daily was given to hyperthyroidism patients, and high-dose intravenous methylprednisolone was given to ophthalmopathy patients. TCR Vbeta CDR3 sequencing of fewer than 150 peripheral blood samples (about 45 ophthalmopathy, 75 hyperthyroidism and approximately 17 progressor patients) is reported in the paper. Overall study outcomes, separate from this receptor: Sample size was not statistically predetermined, and investigators were not blinded to group allocation. In cross-validation, a model built on a 13 V-J signature told ophthalmopathy apart from stable hyperthyroidism with less than 90% sensitivity and 81% to 82% specificity, and in testing the same model reached 80%/75%. During validation, the model predicted progression to ophthalmopathy a median of approximately 6.5 months ahead of onset, with almost 71% sensitivity and 72.22% specificity. Blood samples also contained most of the expanded thyroid clonotypes (frequency above 0.001), which suggests that blood repertoires may reflect thyroid immune responses.

CDR1 SGHVS and CDR2 FQNEAQ were looked up in the germline V gene. Inclusive of the bounding cysteine and phenylalanine, the CDR3 is 15 residues long. Here the CDR3 DNA is all that survives: 45 bases in frame from base 1. V and J are truncated by 8 bases and 5 bases respectively, leaving an intervening sequence of 22 bases. This clonotype has at least ten counts. There is no known antigen for this receptor. Per-base qualities were not stored, and no clone one base away is much larger. Ophthalmopathy patients had moderately to severely active disease, with a Clinical Activity Score of 3 or more, a NOSPECS grade of 4 or more, and a disease duration of less than 3 months. Patients with uncontrolled infections, other autoimmune diseases, pregnancy or lactation were excluded. Diagnoses were established on the basis of clinical symptoms, serum thyroxine and TRAb, thyroid ultrasound, and orbital computed tomography. PBMCs were separated from approximately 9.9 ml of fresh peripheral blood using Ficoll-Paque density gradient centrifugation. Total RNA was extracted with Trizol reagent, and quality was checked on an Agilent 2100 Bioanalyzer.

The TCR beta CDR3 regions were amplified from RNA transcripts. For the first round of RT-PCR on the TCR CDR3, the HTBI primer set was used together with the Qiagen OneStep RT-PCR kit. Libraries were constructed in a second round of multiplex PCR, after which size selection and purification were carried out. The libraries were sequenced on an Illumina HiSeq2000 using paired-end 100 bp reads. In the original analysis: SOAPnuke was used to process the raw data, throwing out any read that contained adapters or uncalled bases, had a mean Phred below 15, or lacked an exact constant-primer or identifier match. COPE v1.2.5 was used to merge the high-quality paired reads, and each unique nucleotide sequence was defined as a clonotype. MiTCR v1.1 was used to align clonotypes to the IMGT TRBV, TRBD and TRBJ reference segments. Only V-J combinations with frequency above 0.0001, covering roughly 99% of repertoires, were analysed. A TCS score was defined as the ratio of F50 (clonal expansion) to E x V (chaos), with BLOSUM62-based TCRdist applied between CDR3 peptides within each V-J. Welch's t-statistics and random forest reduced just over 500 V-J features to about 13, which were used in a naive Bayes classifier (R e1071). The Morisita-Horn index was used to measure how similar the thyroid and blood repertoires were. The public reads were reprocessed in TCRdb via fastp at Q25 and MiXCR, keeping in-frame beta chains. Identical CDR3 proteins give one entry, which carries the most common genes and DNA. These V and J calls derive from TCRdb rather than the authors' analysis. Across this sample there are 640,000 or so distinct CDR3 sequences, with over 12% seen only once. The leading ten clones occupy around 4% of the sample.

The chain couples TRBV7-8 to TRBJ2-7; the D gene is possibly TRBD1 or TRBD2, each agreeing over 6 bases. This receptor was obtained from a woman in her thirties or forties with Graves' ophthalmopathy. Input material: blood. Here is the DNA: TGTGCCAGCCGGGACTCGTTGGGACATGACCACGAGCAGTACTTC. It encodes CASRDSLGHDHEQYF.